The 17 T cell receptor beta chains reported below all come from one sample, sequenced in a study of shared clonotypes between healthy human individuals. Only in-frame clones appear in the TCRdb table, and some are missing; sequencing was by immunoSEQ multiplex PCR. The table shows almost 750,000 clones, with 72% occurring only once. Sequencing was performed on memory CD4+ T cells sorted from blood. This sample's subset: CD45RA-negative fraction. Source of these receptors: a woman in her 30s in good health.

J is TRBJ1-1 and V is TRBV28; TRBD1 is a possible D gene (5 bases). Germline V gene data show CDR1 as MDHEN and CDR2 as SYDVKM. This CDR3 has 11 residues. The CDR3 protein is CAAQQGPEAFF. CDR3 nucleotides: TGTGCGGCACAGCAGGGTCCTGAAGCTTTCTTT.

The chain combines TRBV29-1 with TRBJ2-7; D possibly corresponds to TRBD1 (6 bases). The CDR3 spans 15 residues. The ends were cut back, 5 bases at V and 4 bases at J, with 21 bases in the middle. CDR1 is SQVTM, CDR2 ANQGSEA, per germline. The CDR3 region is CSVMYAATGGYEQYF. For the CDR3, the DNA is TGCAGCGTTATGTACGCGGCGACAGGCGGGTACGAGCAGTACTTC.

The rearrangement links TRBV27 to TRBJ1-2, with a possible D match to TRBD1 (5 bases). The length of the CDR3 is 14 residues. V dropped 6 bases and J dropped 7 bases, with 18 bases sitting between them. Germline V lookup: CDR1 MNHEY, CDR2 SMNVEV (reference sequence). CDR3 region: CASRDKVRGFGYTF. The CDR3, as DNA: TGTGCCAGCAGGGATAAAGTCCGGGGGTTTGGCTACACCTTC.

Points on this clone: With only one base between it and a far larger clone, this is likely a read error. Additional DNA sequences in this sample encode the identical CDR3. The chain links TRBV7-9 to TRBJ1-1, with D unresolved. The V end was cut by 1 base, the J end by 2 bases, with 5 bases between. This CDR3 region has 13 residues. Germline lookup yields CDR1 SEHNR and CDR2 FQNEAQ (reference sequence). In nucleotides, the CDR3 is TGTGCCAGCAGCTTAGAGGGAAACACTGAAGCTTTCTTT. It encodes CASSLEGNTEAFF. Full variable domain (outside the CDR3, taken from reference TRBV7-9 and TRBJ1-1): DTGVSQNPRHKITKRGQNVTFRCDPISEHNRLYWYRQTLGQGPEFLTYFQNEAQLEKSRLLSDRFSAERPKGSFSTLEIQRTEQGDSAMYLCASSLEGNTEAFFGQGTRLTVV.

This clone was found a few times. The chain links TRBV5-1 to TRBJ2-3; D is uncertain. V dropped 4 bases and J dropped 5 bases, with 8 bases sitting between them. Germline V lookup: CDR1 SGHRS, CDR2 YFSETQ. The CDR3 is 12 amino acids. Here the CDR3 DNA reads TGCGCCAGCAGCGCCTCGCAAGATACGCAGTATTTT. It specifies CASSASQDTQYF.

This clone was detected only a few times. This chain uses TRBV2 with TRBJ2-1; TRBD2 is a possible D gene (5 bases). Trimming removed 7 bases from V and 9 bases from J, with 22 bases in between. CDR1 SNHLY and CDR2 FYNNEI come from the germline V gene. CDR3 length equals 15 residues. For the CDR3, the DNA is TGTGCCAGCACGAAAGAGTTGTCAGGAGGCGGTGAGCAGTTCTTC. Amino acids: CASTKELSGGGEQFF.

This clone came up a few times. In DNA form, the CDR3 reads TGTGCCAGCAGCCGAGGGGACGGTCCTTTTGGCTACACCTTC. This translates into CASSRGDGPFGYTF. The chain has TRBV25-1 and TRBJ1-2, with a possible D match to TRBD1 (5 bases). The germline V gene encodes CDR1 MGHDK and CDR2 SYGVNS. With 6 bases removed from V and 7 bases from J, the gap between germline ends came to 18 bases. The CDR3 is 14 residues long.

The V gene is TRBV27, the J gene TRBJ1-2, with D tentatively TRBD1 (6 bases). Trimming removed 8 bases at V and 8 bases at J, with 18 bases between. The germline V gene has CDR1 MNHEY and CDR2 SMNVEV (reference sequence). This CDR3 contains 13 residues. CDR3 amino acids: CASSHPGARGYTF. CDR3 sequence (DNA): TGTGCCAGCTCCCACCCGGGGGCAAGAGGCTACACCTTC.

J is TRBJ1-1 and V is TRBV11-2; D is unresolved. V was clipped by 4 bases and J by 6 bases, with 15 bases between them. This CDR3 spans 14 amino acids. Germline CDR1 and CDR2: SGHAT and FQNNGV. The CDR3 sequence: CASSSYTGLAEAFF. The DNA for the CDR3 is TGTGCCAGCAGCTCGTATACTGGATTAGCTGAAGCTTTCTTT.

V and J are TRBV7-9 and TRBJ2-1; 9 positions match TRBD2. Unmatched junction bases numbered 12, after V lost 5 bases and J lost 7 bases. The CDR3 totals 16 residues. The germline V gene encodes CDR1 SEHNR and CDR2 FQNEAQ (reference sequence). CDR3 residues: CASSPLGGRVSNEQFF. CDR3 coding DNA: TGTGCCAGCAGCCCCTTAGGCGGGAGGGTATCGAATGAGCAGTTCTTC.

The CDR3 spells CASSSVRSVYNEQFF. DNA for the CDR3: TGTGCCAGCAGTTCCGTGCGGAGCGTCTACAATGAGCAGTTCTTC. The chain has TRBV25-1 and TRBJ2-1; no clear D. V was cut by 5 bases and J by 3 bases, with 14 bases left in between. Germline V CDR1 and CDR2: MGHDK, SYGVNS. The CDR3 consists of 15 residues. Full variable domain (outside the CDR3, taken from reference TRBV25-1 and TRBJ2-1): EADIYQTPRYLVIGTGKKITLECSQTMGHDKMYWYQQDPGMELHLIHYSYGVNSTEKGDLSSESTVSRIRTEHFPLTLESARPSHTSQYLCASSSVRSVYNEQFFGPGTRLTVL.

In its sample, this clone was seen a few times. The chain combines TRBV5-1 with TRBJ1-2; D possibly corresponds to TRBD1 (6 bases). The CDR3 loop spans 12 amino acids. V lost 0 bases and J 10 bases, leaving 10 bases between the germline ends. Per germline, CDR1 SGHRS and CDR2 YFSETQ. The CDR3 loop is CASSLVQGIYTF. As DNA, the CDR3 is TGCGCCAGCAGCTTGGTACAGGGAATCTACACCTTC.

The CDR3 DNA sequence: TGTGCCAGCACCGAGACTAGCGGGAGAGGGAATGAGCAGTTCTTC. Its translation: CASTETSGRGNEQFF. The chain couples TRBV28 to TRBJ2-1, with 12 nucleotides matching TRBD2. Germline-derived CDR1 and CDR2 are MDHEN and SYDVKM. This CDR3 contains 15 residues. The V segment lost 7 bases and the J segment 7 bases; nucleotides outside the gene matches: 8. The full variable domain, rest sourced from reference TRBV28 and TRBJ2-1, is DVKVTQSSRYLVKRTGEKVFLECVQDMDHENMFWYRQDPGLGLRLIYFSYDVKMKEKGDIPEGYSVSREKKERFSLILESASTNQTSMYLCASTETSGRGNEQFFGPGTRLTVL.

V is TRBV7-9 and J is TRBJ2-7, with TRBD2 identical over 9 bases. Germline values: CDR1 SEHNR, CDR2 FQNEAQ (reference sequence). The V segment lost 3 bases and the J segment 4 bases; nucleotides outside the gene matches: 4. The CDR3 is 14 amino acids. The CDR3, as DNA: TGTGCCAGCAGCTTGCGGGAGGGAACGTACGAGCAGTACTTC. It specifies CASSLREGTYEQYF.

This clone was observed once. The V gene is TRBV20-1, the J gene TRBJ2-7, with D unclear. V was shortened by 3 bases and J by 6 bases, with 9 bases between the two germline ends. This CDR3 region has 11 residues. Germline V CDR1 and CDR2: DFQATT, SNEGSKA (reference sequence). CDR3 DNA sequence: TGCAGTGCTAGGATATTCGGCGAGCAGTACTTC. It is translated as CSARIFGEQYF.

This clone has just a few counts. The same CDR3 can be traced to other DNA sequences in this sample. The V gene is TRBV10-3, the J gene TRBJ2-6; D not resolved. Germline V gene lookup returns CDR1 ENHRY and CDR2 SYGVKD. This CDR3 is 14 amino acids long. V lost 5 bases to trimming and J lost 2 bases, with 7 bases between them. In DNA, the CDR3 is TGTGCCATCAGTCGAGGAGCTGGGGCCAACGTCCTGACTTTC. Its translation is CAISRGAGANVLTF.

The count of this clone is one. The chain employs TRBV28 and TRBJ2-2; 8 bases fit TRBD1. Germline V lookup: CDR1 MDHEN, CDR2 SYDVKM. Germline trimming cut 11 bases from V and 2 bases from J; bases unmatched to any gene: 7. This CDR3 has 14 residues. The CDR3, as DNA: TGTGCCGTCCAGGGACAGGCAAACACCGGGGAGCTGTTTTTT. Translating gives CAVQGQANTGELFF.